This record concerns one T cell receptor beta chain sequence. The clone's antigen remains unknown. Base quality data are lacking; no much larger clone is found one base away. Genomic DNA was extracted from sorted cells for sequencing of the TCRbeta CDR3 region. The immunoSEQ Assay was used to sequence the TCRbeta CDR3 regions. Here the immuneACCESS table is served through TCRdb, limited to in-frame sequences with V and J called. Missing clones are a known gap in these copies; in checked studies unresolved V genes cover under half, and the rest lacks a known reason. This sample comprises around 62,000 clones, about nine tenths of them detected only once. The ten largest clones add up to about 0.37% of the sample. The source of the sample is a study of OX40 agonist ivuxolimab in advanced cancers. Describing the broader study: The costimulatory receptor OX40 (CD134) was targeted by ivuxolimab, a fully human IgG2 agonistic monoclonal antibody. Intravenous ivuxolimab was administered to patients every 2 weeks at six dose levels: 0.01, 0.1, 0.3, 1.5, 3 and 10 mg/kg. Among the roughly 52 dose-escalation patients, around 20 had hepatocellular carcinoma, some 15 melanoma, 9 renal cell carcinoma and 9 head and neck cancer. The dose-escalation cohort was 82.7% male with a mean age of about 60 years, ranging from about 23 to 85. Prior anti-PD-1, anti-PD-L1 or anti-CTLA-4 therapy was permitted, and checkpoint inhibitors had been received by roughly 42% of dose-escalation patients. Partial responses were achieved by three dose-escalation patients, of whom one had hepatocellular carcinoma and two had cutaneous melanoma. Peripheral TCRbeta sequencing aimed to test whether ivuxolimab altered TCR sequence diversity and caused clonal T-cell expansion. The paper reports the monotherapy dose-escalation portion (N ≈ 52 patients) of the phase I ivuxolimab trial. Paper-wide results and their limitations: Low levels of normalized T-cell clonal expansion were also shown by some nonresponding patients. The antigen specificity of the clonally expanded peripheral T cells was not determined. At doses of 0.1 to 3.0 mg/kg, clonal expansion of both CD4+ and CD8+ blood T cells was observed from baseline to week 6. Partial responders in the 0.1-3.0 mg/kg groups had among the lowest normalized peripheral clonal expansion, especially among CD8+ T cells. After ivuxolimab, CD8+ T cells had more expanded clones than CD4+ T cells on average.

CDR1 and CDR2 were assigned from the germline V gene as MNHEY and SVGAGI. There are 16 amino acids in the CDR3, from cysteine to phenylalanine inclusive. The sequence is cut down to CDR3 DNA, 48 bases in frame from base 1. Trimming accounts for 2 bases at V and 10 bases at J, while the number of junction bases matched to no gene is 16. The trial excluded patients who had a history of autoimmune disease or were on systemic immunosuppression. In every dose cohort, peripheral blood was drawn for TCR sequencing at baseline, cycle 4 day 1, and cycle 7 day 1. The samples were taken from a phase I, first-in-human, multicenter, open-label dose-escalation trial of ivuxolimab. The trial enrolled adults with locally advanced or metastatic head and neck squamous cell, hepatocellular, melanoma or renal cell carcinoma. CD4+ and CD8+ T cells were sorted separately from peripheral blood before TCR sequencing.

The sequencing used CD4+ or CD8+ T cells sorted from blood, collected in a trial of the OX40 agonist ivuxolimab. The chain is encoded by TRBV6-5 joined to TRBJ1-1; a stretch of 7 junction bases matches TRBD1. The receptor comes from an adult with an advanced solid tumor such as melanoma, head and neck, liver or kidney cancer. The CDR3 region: CASSYGSEGARKRAFF. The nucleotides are TGTGCCAGCAGTTACGGTTCGGAGGGGGCGAGAAAGAGAGCTTTCTTT.